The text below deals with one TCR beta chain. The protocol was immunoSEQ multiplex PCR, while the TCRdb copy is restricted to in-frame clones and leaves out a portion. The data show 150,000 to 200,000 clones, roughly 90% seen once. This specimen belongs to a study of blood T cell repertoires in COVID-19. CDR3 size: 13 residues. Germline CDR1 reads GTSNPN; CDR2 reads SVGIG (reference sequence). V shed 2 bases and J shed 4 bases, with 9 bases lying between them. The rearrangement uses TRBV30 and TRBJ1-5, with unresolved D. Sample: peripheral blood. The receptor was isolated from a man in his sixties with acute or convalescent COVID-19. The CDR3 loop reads CAWSISSNQPQHF. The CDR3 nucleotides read TGTGCCTGGAGTATATCCTCGAATCAGCCCCAGCATTTT.